The 15 T cell receptor beta chains in this list originate from one sample, sequenced in a study of blood T cell repertoires in COVID-19. The protocol was immunoSEQ multiplex PCR, while the TCRdb copy is restricted to in-frame clones and leaves out a portion. Here the sample spans some 270,000 clones, over 80% being singletons. The specimen was PBMCs or T cells enriched from blood (not recorded which). The receptors were gathered from a woman younger than 45 with acute COVID-19.

V gene TRBV28 combines with J gene TRBJ2-7; D not resolved. CDR1 and CDR2 from the germline V gene are MDHEN and SYDVKM. This CDR3 contains 15 residues. The V gene lost 4 bases and the J gene lost 0 bases, with 13 bases spanning the gap. CDR3 in amino acids: CASSSPAGNSYEQYF. As DNA, the CDR3 is TGTGCCAGCAGTTCTCCCGCAGGCAACTCCTACGAGCAGTACTTC.

V and J are TRBV2 and TRBJ2-3; 8 bases match TRBD1. The CDR3 extends over 14 amino acids. The germline V gene encodes CDR1 SNHLY and CDR2 FYNNEI. Trimming removed 7 bases from V and 4 bases from J; junction bases left unmatched: 7. CDR3 region: CASMRQGLADTQYF. The CDR3 bases are TGTGCCAGCATGAGACAGGGGCTTGCAGATACGCAGTATTTT.

The chain carries TRBV11-2 and TRBJ1-1; D is ambiguous. V was trimmed by 3 bases and J by 0 bases, leaving 11 bases between them. The germline CDR1 and CDR2 sequences are SGHAT and FQNNGV. The CDR3 is 15 amino acids. The CDR3 coding sequence is TGTGCCAGCAGCTTTAACGGAGAACTGAACACTGAAGCTTTCTTT. Its translation is CASSFNGELNTEAFF.

DNA of the CDR3: TGTGCCAGCAGTCTACCAGCTGGGACTAGCGGGAGGAGGGCTGAGACCCAGTACTTC. Its translation: CASSLPAGTSGRRAETQYF. The chain joins TRBV28 to TRBJ2-5; 15 bases are shared with TRBD2. With V trimmed by 5 bases and J by 5 bases, 15 bases remained unmatched. CDR1 is MDHEN and CDR2 is SYDVKM in the germline V gene. This CDR3 contains 19 residues.

The chain employs TRBV24-1 and TRBJ2-3; 11 nucleotides agree with TRBD1. This CDR3 comprises 15 residues. The V segment lost 9 bases and the J segment 4 bases; nucleotides outside the gene matches: 8. Germline V gene data show CDR1 as KGHDR and CDR2 as SFDVKD. The CDR3 region has the DNA TGTGCCACCCGATCTGGGGACAGGGGGGCAGATACGCAGTATTTT. Translation: CATRSGDRGADTQYF.

The chain recombines TRBV3-1 (or the pseudogene TRBV3-2) with TRBJ2-1, with no clear D. V was pared by 0 bases and J by 0 bases, with 9 bases between. Germline V gene data show CDR1 as LGHDT and CDR2 as YNNKEL (reference sequence). The CDR3 has 16 amino acids. CDR3 sequence reads: CASSQDDHYSYNEQFF. The DNA for the CDR3 is TGTGCCAGCAGCCAAGATGACCACTACTCCTACAATGAGCAGTTCTTC.

V is TRBV7-2 and J is TRBJ2-1, with D uncertain. Between the trimmed V and J ends, which lost 6 bases and 9 bases, there was a span of 9 bases. The CDR3 has 11 residues. Germline loops: CDR1 SGHTA, CDR2 FQGNSA. The CDR3, as DNA: TGTGCCAGCAGGAACTATGTTGAGCAGTTCTTC. This translates into CASRNYVEQFF.

This rearrangement joins TRBV10-3 to TRBJ2-1, with D possibly being TRBD2 (5 bases). The ends were cut back, 3 bases at V and 4 bases at J, with 10 bases in the middle. CDR1 and CDR2 (germline): ENHRY, SYGVKD. CDR3 length: 14 residues. CDR3 sequence (DNA): TGTGCCATCAGTGAAGCCGGGATTTACAATGAGCAGTTCTTC. Translation: CAISEAGIYNEQFF.

This chain uses TRBV28 with TRBJ2-2; tentatively, D is TRBD2 (5 bases). Between the trimmed V and J ends, which lost 4 bases and 4 bases, there was a span of 13 bases. CDR1 is MDHEN and CDR2 is SYDVKM in the germline V gene. The CDR3 loop spans 15 amino acids. CDR3 DNA sequence: TGTGCCAGCAGTTCTGAGAGGGATTTCACCGGGGAGCTGTTTTTT. Translating it yields CASSSERDFTGELFF. The whole variable domain, remainder taken from reference TRBV28 and TRBJ2-2, is DVKVTQSSRYLVKRTGEKVFLECVQDMDHENMFWYRQDPGLGLRLIYFSYDVKMKEKGDIPEGYSVSREKKERFSLILESASTNQTSMYLCASSSERDFTGELFFGEGSRLTVL.

The chain carries TRBV5-1 and TRBJ2-1; D possibly corresponds to TRBD1 (6 bases). Germline V gives CDR1 SGHRS, CDR2 YFSETQ. Trimming removed 2 bases at V and 2 bases at J, with 14 bases between. The CDR3 runs 16 residues. Written as DNA, the CDR3 is TGCGCCAGCAGCTTACCAGGGGAAGTCCCCTACAATGAGCAGTTCTTC. Translation gives CASSLPGEVPYNEQFF.

The chain carries TRBV28 and TRBJ2-1, with unresolved D. Germline V gene data show CDR1 as MDHEN and CDR2 as SYDVKM. The length of the CDR3 is 15 residues. Trimming cost V 3 bases and J 0 bases, with 9 bases left between them. CDR3 amino acids: CASSFPGISYNEQFF. CDR3 DNA: TGTGCCAGCAGTTTTCCGGGTATCTCCTACAATGAGCAGTTCTTC.

This clone was seen a handful of times. This chain joins TRBV6-5 and TRBJ2-7, with a possible D match to TRBD2 (6 bases). With 4 bases removed from V and 4 bases from J, the gap between germline ends came to 11 bases. CDR1 and CDR2 from the germline V gene are MNHEY and SVGAGI. The CDR3 runs 13 residues. CDR3 region: CASSLGLTYEQYF. The DNA of the CDR3 is TGTGCCAGCAGTTTGGGACTGACTTACGAGCAGTACTTC.

The CDR3 nucleotides read TGTGCCAGCAGCCACTCGGGACAGGGGTACAATGAGCAGTTCTTC. It is translated as CASSHSGQGYNEQFF. The V call is TRBV3-1 (or the pseudogene TRBV3-2), the J call TRBJ2-1; 10 positions match TRBD1. The CDR3 contains 15 residues. V lost 3 bases and J lost 4; bases outside the gene matches: 3. The germline V gene encodes CDR1 LGHDT and CDR2 YNNKEL (reference sequence).

The V call is TRBV29-1, the J call TRBJ2-1; 12 bases align to TRBD2. The junction had 2 bases not matched to a gene; V was cut back by 5 bases and J by 3 bases. The CDR3 is 14 residues long. In germline, CDR1 is SQVTM, CDR2 ANQGSEA. In DNA form, the CDR3 reads TGCAGCGTTCTAGCGGGAGGGATCTACAATGAGCAGTTCTTC. Translating gives CSVLAGGIYNEQFF.

The V and J genes are TRBV11-2 and TRBJ2-1; 7 nucleotides align to TRBD2. J lost 5 bases, V lost 1 base, and 5 bases had no gene match. Germline V gives CDR1 SGHAT, CDR2 FQNNGV. This CDR3 contains 15 residues. The CDR3 DNA reads as TGTGCCAGCAGCTTAGCGGTGACTAGCAACAATGAGCAGTTCTTC. Residues: CASSLAVTSNNEQFF.